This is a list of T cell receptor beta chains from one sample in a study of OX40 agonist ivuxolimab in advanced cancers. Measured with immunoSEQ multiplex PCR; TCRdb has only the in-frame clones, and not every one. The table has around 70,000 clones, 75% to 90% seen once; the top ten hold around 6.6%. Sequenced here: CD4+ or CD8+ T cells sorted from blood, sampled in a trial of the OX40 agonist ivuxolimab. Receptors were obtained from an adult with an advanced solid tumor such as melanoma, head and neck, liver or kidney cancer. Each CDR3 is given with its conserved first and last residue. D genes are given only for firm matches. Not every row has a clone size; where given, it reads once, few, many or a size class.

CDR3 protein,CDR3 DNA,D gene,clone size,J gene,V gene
CAIRGDRGQETQYF,TGTGCCATCAGGGGGGACAGGGGGCAAGAGACCCAGTACTTC,TRBD1,.,TRBJ2-5,TRBV10-3
CASSVGPGPPYEQYF,TGTGCCAGCAGCGTAGGTCCGGGCCCCCCCTACGAGCAGTACTTC,.,.,TRBJ2-7,TRBV11-2
CATSRMDRDSGELFF,TGTGCCACCAGCAGAATGGACAGGGACAGCGGGGAGCTGTTTTTT,TRBD1,.,TRBJ2-2,TRBV15
CASSRQLEETQYF,TGTGCCAGCAGCCGCCAACTGGAAGAGACCCAGTACTTC,.,.,TRBJ2-5,TRBV28
CASSEEGSGDTQYF,TGTGCCAGCAGTGAAGAGGGATCAGGAGATACGCAGTATTTT,.,.,TRBJ2-3,TRBV2
CASSLNQGVEANVLTF,TGTGCCAGCAGCTTAAACCAGGGGGTGGAGGCCAACGTCCTGACTTTC,TRBD1,.,TRBJ2-6,TRBV7-3
CASSPWGGQGSGANVLTF,TGCGCCAGCAGCCCATGGGGGGGACAGGGCTCTGGGGCCAACGTCCTGACTTTC,TRBD1,.,TRBJ2-6,TRBV5-1
CASSLVLAGGETQYF,TGTGCCAGCAGCTTGGTACTAGCGGGAGGAGAGACCCAGTACTTC,TRBD2,.,TRBJ2-5,TRBV5-6
CASSLEEDQPQHF,TGTGCCAGCAGCTTAGAGGAGGATCAGCCCCAGCATTTT,.,many,TRBJ1-5,TRBV7-2
CASSVGGRGEETQYF,TGTGCCAGCAGCGTAGGGGGCAGAGGGGAAGAGACCCAGTACTTC,.,once,TRBJ2-5,TRBV9
CASSLSSVMNTEAFF,TGCGCCAGCAGCTTGAGTAGTGTTATGAACACTGAAGCTTTCTTT,.,once,TRBJ1-1,TRBV5-1
CSVHRDREEAFF,TGCAGCGTGCACCGGGACAGAGAAGAAGCTTTCTTT,TRBD1,.,TRBJ1-1,TRBV29-1
CSVDRADETQYF,TGCAGCGTTGACAGGGCTGATGAGACCCAGTACTTC,.,.,TRBJ2-5,TRBV29-1
CASHQRDRVYSPLHF,TGTGCCAGCCATCAGCGGGACAGGGTATATTCACCCCTCCACTTT,TRBD1,.,TRBJ1-6,TRBV7-2
CASRRDYRGLVEEQYF,TGTGCCAGCAGGCGCGATTACAGGGGCTTGGTTGAGGAGCAGTACTTC,TRBD1,.,TRBJ2-7,TRBV2
CASSYSGQPNSPLHF,TGTGCCAGCAGTTACTCGGGACAGCCAAATTCACCCCTCCACTTT,TRBD1,.,TRBJ1-6,TRBV6-5
CASSDLRISNQPQHF,TGTGCCAGCAGTGACTTACGAATAAGCAATCAGCCCCAGCATTTT,.,.,TRBJ1-5,TRBV6-1
CASSLQGLGNTEAFF,TGTGCCAGCAGTCTGCAGGGGCTCGGGAACACTGAAGCTTTCTTT,.,.,TRBJ1-1,TRBV27
CASSLIVSADGELFF,TGTGCCAGCAGCTTAATAGTATCAGCGGACGGGGAGCTGTTTTTT,.,.,TRBJ2-2,TRBV7-8
CASSLRDTRGMVSYNEQFF,TGTGCCAGCAGCTTACGGGATACTAGGGGGATGGTATCCTACAATGAGCAGTTCTTC,.,.,TRBJ2-1,TRBV7-2
CASSLSSYGYTF,TGTGCCAGCAGCTTATCTAGCTATGGCTACACCTTC,.,.,TRBJ1-2,TRBV5-4
CASSQVGQGFQYF,TGTGCCAGCAGCCAGGTGGGACAGGGGTTTCAGTACTTC,TRBD1,.,TRBJ2-4,TRBV4-2
CASSLMEGAGEQYF,TGTGCCAGCAGCTTAATGGAGGGGGCGGGCGAGCAGTACTTC,.,once,TRBJ2-7,TRBV7-9
CAWTVPGYYEQYF,TGTGCCTGGACCGTCCCGGGGTACTACGAGCAGTACTTC,.,.,TRBJ2-7,TRBV30
CAWSGQGARGYTF,TGTGCCTGGAGTGGACAGGGGGCGCGAGGCTACACCTTC,TRBD1,.,TRBJ1-2,TRBV30
CASSYRRGLGELFF,TGTGCCAGCAGTTACAGGAGGGGACTAGGAGAACTGTTTTTT,.,.,TRBJ1-4,TRBV6-5
CASSPPDRNYEQYF,TGTGCCAGCTCACCACCTGATAGGAACTACGAGCAGTACTTC,.,.,TRBJ2-7,TRBV18
CASSPNEVFYEQYF,TGTGCCAGCAGCCCCAACGAGGTCTTCTACGAGCAGTACTTC,.,.,TRBJ2-7,TRBV5-6
CASSRGLAVAYEQYF,TGTGCCAGCAGCAGGGGACTAGCGGTGGCCTACGAGCAGTACTTC,TRBD2,few,TRBJ2-7,TRBV5-6
CASSWTANQPQHF,TGTGCCAGCAGTTGGACAGCGAATCAGCCCCAGCATTTT,.,few,TRBJ1-5,TRBV27
CASSEGTVSYEQYF,TGTGCCAGCAGTGAAGGGACAGTCTCCTACGAGCAGTACTTC,.,.,TRBJ2-7,TRBV6-1
CASSLVAEQETQYF,TGTGCCAGCAGCTTAGTAGCGGAACAAGAGACCCAGTACTTC,.,.,TRBJ2-5,TRBV13
CASSIDTVQPQHF,TGTGCCAGTAGTATAGATACGGTTCAGCCCCAGCATTTT,.,medium-sized,TRBJ1-5,TRBV19
CASSNERDNSPLHF,TGTGCCAGCAGTAACGAGAGGGACAATTCACCCCTCCACTTT,.,.,TRBJ1-6,TRBV28
CASSSMWEAGGRETQYF,TGTGCCAGCAGCTCAATGTGGGAAGCGGGGGGGCGAGAGACCCAGTACTTC,TRBD2,.,TRBJ2-5,TRBV7-2
CAWSALSSWTDTQYF,TGTGCCTGGAGTGCCCTGAGCTCCTGGACAGATACGCAGTATTTT,.,.,TRBJ2-3,TRBV30
CASSDRAGDEVGETQYF,TGTGCCAGCAGCGACCGAGCGGGAGATGAGGTTGGGGAGACCCAGTACTTC,TRBD2,once,TRBJ2-5,TRBV7-2
CASRRTDRYGYTF,TGTGCCAGCAGAAGGACAGACCGCTATGGCTACACCTTC,.,.,TRBJ1-2,TRBV28
CASSILRGASGTGELFF,TGTGCCAGTAGCATCCTCCGCGGCGCCTCGGGCACCGGGGAGCTGTTTTTT,.,.,TRBJ2-2,TRBV19
CASSQAPLPGNTTYF,TGCGCCAGCAGCCAAGCCCCCCTGCCCGGAAACACCACATATTTT,.,.,TRBJ1-3,TRBV4-1
CASSPLSGVDEQYF,TGTGCCAGCAGCCCCCTGTCTGGGGTCGACGAGCAGTACTTC,.,.,TRBJ2-7,TRBV7-3
CASSPTTRTGPGEQYF,TGTGCCAGCAGCCCCACTACCAGGACAGGCCCGGGAGAGCAGTACTTC,TRBD1,few,TRBJ2-7,TRBV7-9
CASSPGTAMNTEAFF,TGTGCCAGCAGCCCTGGGACAGCGATGAACACTGAAGCTTTCTTT,TRBD1,.,TRBJ1-1,TRBV11-3
CASSQGRASGPYNEQFF,TGTGCCAGCAGCCAAGGCAGGGCTAGCGGCCCCTACAATGAGCAGTTCTTC,TRBD2,.,TRBJ2-1,TRBV4-2
CASSLTLAGYSYEQYF,TGTGCCAGCAGCTTAACTTTAGCGGGGTACTCCTACGAGCAGTACTTC,TRBD2,.,TRBJ2-7,TRBV7-8
CASSLRGSNLYNEQFF,TGTGCCAGCAGCTTAAGAGGCTCAAATCTATACAATGAGCAGTTCTTC,.,.,TRBJ2-1,TRBV7-6
CASRPSGAAVADTQYF,TGTGCCAGTAGGCCTTCGGGAGCTGCCGTAGCAGATACGCAGTATTTT,.,.,TRBJ2-3,TRBV19